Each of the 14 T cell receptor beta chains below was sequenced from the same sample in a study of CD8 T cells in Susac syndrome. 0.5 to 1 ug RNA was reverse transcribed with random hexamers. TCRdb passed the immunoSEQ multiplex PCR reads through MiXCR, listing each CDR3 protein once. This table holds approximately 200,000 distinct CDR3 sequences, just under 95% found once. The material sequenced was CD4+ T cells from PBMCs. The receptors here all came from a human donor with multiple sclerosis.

CDR3 DNA sequence: TGCAGTGCTAGAAGGGAACAGACCCAGTACTTC. Its translation is CSARREQTQYF. The chain has TRBV20-1 and TRBJ2-5; D is uncertain. From germline, CDR1 is DFQATT and CDR2 SNEGSKA (reference sequence). V was pared by 2 bases and J by 6 bases, with 7 bases between. CDR3 length: 11 residues.

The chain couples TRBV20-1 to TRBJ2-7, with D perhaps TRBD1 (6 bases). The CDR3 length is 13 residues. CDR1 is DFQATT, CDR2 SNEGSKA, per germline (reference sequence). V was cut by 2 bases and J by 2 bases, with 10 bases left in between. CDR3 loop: CSARKGQTYEQYV. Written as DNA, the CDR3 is TGCAGTGCTAGAAAAGGACAGACCTACGAGCAGTACGTC.

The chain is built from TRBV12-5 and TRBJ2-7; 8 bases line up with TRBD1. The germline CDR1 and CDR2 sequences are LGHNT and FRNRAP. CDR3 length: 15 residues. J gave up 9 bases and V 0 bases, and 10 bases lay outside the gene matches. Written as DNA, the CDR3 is TGTGCTAGTGGTTTGGTAGCGACAGGGGATGGGGGGCAGTACTTC. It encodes CASGLVATGDGGQYF.

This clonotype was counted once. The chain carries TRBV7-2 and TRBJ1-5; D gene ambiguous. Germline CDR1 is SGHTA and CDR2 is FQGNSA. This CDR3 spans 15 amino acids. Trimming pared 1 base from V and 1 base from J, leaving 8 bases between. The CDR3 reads CASSLEESSNQPQHF. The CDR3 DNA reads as TGTGCCAGCAGCTTAGAGGAATCGAGCAATCAGCCCCAGCATTTT.

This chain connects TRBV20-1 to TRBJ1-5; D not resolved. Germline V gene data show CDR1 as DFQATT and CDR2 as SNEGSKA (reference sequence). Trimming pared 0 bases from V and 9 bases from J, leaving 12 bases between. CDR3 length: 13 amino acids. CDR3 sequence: CSARDASLGPQHF. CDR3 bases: TGCAGTGCTAGAGATGCCAGCCTGGGGCCCCAGCATTTT.

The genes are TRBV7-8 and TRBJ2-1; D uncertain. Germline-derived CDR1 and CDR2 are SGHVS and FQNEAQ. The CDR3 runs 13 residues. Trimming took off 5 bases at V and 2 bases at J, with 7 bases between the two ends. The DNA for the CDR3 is TGTGCCAGCAGCGGCTTTGCCTACAATGAGCAGTTCTTC. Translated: CASSGFAYNEQFF.

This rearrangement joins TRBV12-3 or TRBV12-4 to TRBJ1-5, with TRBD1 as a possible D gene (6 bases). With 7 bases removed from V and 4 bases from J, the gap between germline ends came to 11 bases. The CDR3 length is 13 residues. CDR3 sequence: CASNFQGNQPQHF. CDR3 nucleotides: TGTGCCAGCAATTTTCAGGGGAATCAGCCCCAGCATTTT.

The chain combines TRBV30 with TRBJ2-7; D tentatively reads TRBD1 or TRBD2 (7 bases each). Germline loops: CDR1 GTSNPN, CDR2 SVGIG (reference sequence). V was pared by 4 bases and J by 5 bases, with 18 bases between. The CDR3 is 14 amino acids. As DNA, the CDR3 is TGTGCCTGGAACCATAGGGGAGGGGGCAACGAGCAGTACTTC. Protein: CAWNHRGGGNEQYF.

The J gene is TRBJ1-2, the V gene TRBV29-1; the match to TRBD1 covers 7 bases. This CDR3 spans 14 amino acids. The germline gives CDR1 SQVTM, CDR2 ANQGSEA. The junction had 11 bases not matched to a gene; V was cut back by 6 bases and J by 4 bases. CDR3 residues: CSVWTGGGGYGYTF. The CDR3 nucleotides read TGCAGCGTCTGGACAGGCGGAGGAGGCTATGGCTACACCTTC.

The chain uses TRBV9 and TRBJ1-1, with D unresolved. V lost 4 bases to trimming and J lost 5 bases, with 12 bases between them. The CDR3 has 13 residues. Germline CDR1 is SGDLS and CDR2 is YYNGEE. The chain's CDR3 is CASSLSGRTEAFF. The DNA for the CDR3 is TGTGCCAGCAGCTTGAGCGGGAGGACTGAAGCTTTCTTT.

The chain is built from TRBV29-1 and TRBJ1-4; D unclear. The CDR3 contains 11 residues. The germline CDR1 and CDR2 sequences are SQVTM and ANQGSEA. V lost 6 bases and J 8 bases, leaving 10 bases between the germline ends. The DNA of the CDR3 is TGCAGCGTCTCAGGAGACGAAAAACTGTTTTTT. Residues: CSVSGDEKLFF. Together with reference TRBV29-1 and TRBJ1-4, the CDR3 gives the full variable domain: SAVISQKPSRDICQRGTSLTIQCQVDSQVTMMFWYRQQPGQSLTLIATANQGSEATYESGFVIDKFPISRPNLTFSTLTVSNMSPEDSSIYLCSVSGDEKLFFGSGTQLSVL.

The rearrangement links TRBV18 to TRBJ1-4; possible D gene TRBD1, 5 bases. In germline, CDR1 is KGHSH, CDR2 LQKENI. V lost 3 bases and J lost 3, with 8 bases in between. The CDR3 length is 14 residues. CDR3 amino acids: CASSPRGPNEKLFF. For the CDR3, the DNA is TGTGCCAGCTCACCGAGGGGCCCTAATGAAAAACTGTTTTTT.

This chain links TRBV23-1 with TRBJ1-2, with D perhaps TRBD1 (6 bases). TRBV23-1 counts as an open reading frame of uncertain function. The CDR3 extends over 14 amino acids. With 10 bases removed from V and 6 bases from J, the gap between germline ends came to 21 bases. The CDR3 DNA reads TGCGCCATTACGAACCGGGACACTAGCCATGGCTACACCTTC. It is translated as CAITNRDTSHGYTF.

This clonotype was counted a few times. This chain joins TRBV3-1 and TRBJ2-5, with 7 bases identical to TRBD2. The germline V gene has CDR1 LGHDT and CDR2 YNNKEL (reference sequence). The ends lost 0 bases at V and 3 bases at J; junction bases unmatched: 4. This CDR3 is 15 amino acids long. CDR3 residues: CASSQDLRGEETQYF. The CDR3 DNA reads TGTGCCAGCAGCCAAGATCTCCGGGGGGAAGAGACCCAGTACTTC.